The rows below give T cell receptor beta chains drawn from one sample of a study of blood T cell repertoires in COVID-19. TCRdb's table, derived via immunoSEQ multiplex PCR, lists solely in-frame clones and lacks some. The data contain some 120,000 clones, approximately 90% of them singletons. The specimen sequenced was peripheral blood. Source of these receptors: a human donor with acute or convalescent COVID-19. The donor label of this sample is uncertain. The CDR3 runs from the conserved cysteine through the conserved F or W. D genes are given only for firm matches. A row's size may be missing; if present it is once, few, many or a size class.

size: .
J: TRBJ2-4
D: .
V: TRBV6-5
DNA: TGTGCCAGCAGTTCCTATCTGACTGCAGCCAAAAACATTCAGTACTTC
CDR3: CASSSYLTAAKNIQYF

size: .
J: TRBJ1-1
D: TRBD1
V: TRBV6-5
DNA: TGTGCCAGCAGCCCGACAGGGGACACTGAAGCTTTCTTT
CDR3: CASSPTGDTEAFF

size: .
J: TRBJ1-5
D: .
V: TRBV19
DNA: TGTGCCAGTAGTGGACATAGCAATCAGCCCCAGCATTTT
CDR3: CASSGHSNQPQHF

size: .
J: TRBJ1-3
D: TRBD1
V: TRBV28
DNA: TGTGCCAGCAGTAGAACGGGACAGTCTTTAGTTACCATATATTTT
CDR3: CASSRTGQSLVTIYF

size: .
J: TRBJ2-3
D: .
V: TRBV7-2
DNA: TGTGCCAGCAGCTTTCTTAGCCGGAAACCCTCGAATACGCAGTATTTT
CDR3: CASSFLSRKPSNTQYF

size: many
J: TRBJ2-2
D: .
V: TRBV6-1
DNA: TGTGCCAGCAGTGAATCACAGGGCTGGGGGGAGCTGTTTTTT
CDR3: CASSESQGWGELFF

size: .
J: TRBJ2-1
D: .
V: TRBV6-5
DNA: TGTGCCAGCAGCGCCAGCGGGAATGAGCAGTTCTTC
CDR3: CASSASGNEQFF

size: .
J: TRBJ1-1
D: .
V: TRBV6-2/TRBV6-3
DNA: TGTGCCAGCAGTTACCGTACTGAAGCTTTCTTT
CDR3: CASSYRTEAFF

size: .
J: TRBJ2-5
D: .
V: TRBV11-1
DNA: TGTGCCAGCAGCTTGGAGACAGAGAGAGAGACCCAGTACTTC
CDR3: CASSLETERETQYF

size: .
J: TRBJ2-3
D: TRBD1
V: TRBV19
DNA: TGTGCCAGTATTGGACAGGGACCGTCCAGAGATACGCAGTATTTT
CDR3: CASIGQGPSRDTQYF

size: .
J: TRBJ1-5
D: .
V: TRBV6-5
DNA: TGTGCCAGCACCCCCCGGGGGGCCCAGCCCCAGCATTTT
CDR3: CASTPRGAQPQHF

size: .
J: TRBJ1-2
D: .
V: TRBV19
DNA: TGTGCCAGTAGTATAGCCGACAGCAACTATGGCTACACCTTC
CDR3: CASSIADSNYGYTF

size: once
J: TRBJ1-5
D: .
V: TRBV6-5
DNA: TGTGCCAGCAGCAACAGGGAAAGCAATCAGCCCCAGCATTTT
CDR3: CASSNRESNQPQHF

size: .
J: TRBJ1-5
D: .
V: TRBV19
DNA: TGTGCCAGTAGTTGGTCAGTAAATAGCAATCAGCCCCAGCATTTT
CDR3: CASSWSVNSNQPQHF

size: .
J: TRBJ1-5
D: .
V: TRBV19
DNA: TGTGCCAGTAATTTGGGACAATATAGCAATCAGCCCCAGCATTTT
CDR3: CASNLGQYSNQPQHF

size: .
J: TRBJ1-5
D: .
V: TRBV5-4
DNA: TGTGCCAGCAGCTTGGACCAGGGGAGGCCCCAGCATTTT
CDR3: CASSLDQGRPQHF

size: .
J: TRBJ1-5
D: .
V: TRBV12-3/TRBV12-4
DNA: TGTGCCAGCAGTTTTGAGGGTCAGCCCCAGCATTTT
CDR3: CASSFEGQPQHF

size: once
J: TRBJ1-1
D: TRBD1
V: TRBV29-1
DNA: TGCAGCGTTGAAGTGTGGGGGAGACAGGGGGCGAGTACTGAAGCTTTCTTT
CDR3: CSVEVWGRQGASTEAFF

size: .
J: TRBJ1-1
D: .
V: TRBV6-5
DNA: TGTGCCAGCCGAGAATCGAACACTGAAGCTTTCTTT
CDR3: CASRESNTEAFF

size: .
J: TRBJ1-1
D: .
V: TRBV12-3/TRBV12-4
DNA: TGTGCCAGCAGTTTGAGATTGACTGAAGCTTTCTTT
CDR3: CASSLRLTEAFF

size: .
J: TRBJ1-5
D: .
V: TRBV11-3
DNA: TGTGCCAGCAGCAAAATTGGGGGCAGGGGACAGCCCCAGCATTTT
CDR3: CASSKIGGRGQPQHF

size: .
J: TRBJ2-7
D: TRBD1
V: TRBV7-2
DNA: TGTGCCAGCAGCCAAAGGGGGCGCGTCTACGAGCAGTACTTC
CDR3: CASSQRGRVYEQYF

size: .
J: TRBJ1-1
D: TRBD1
V: TRBV30
DNA: TGTGCCTGGAGTTTCGACAGGGTAACTGAAGCTTTCTTT
CDR3: CAWSFDRVTEAFF

size: once
J: TRBJ1-4
D: .
V: TRBV28
DNA: TGTGCCAGCAGCCGGACATCTCTTGCAACTAATGAAAAACTGTTTTTT
CDR3: CASSRTSLATNEKLFF

size: .
J: TRBJ1-5
D: .
V: TRBV7-8
DNA: TGTGCCAGCAGCACCCTAGATCAGCCCCAGCATTTT
CDR3: CASSTLDQPQHF

size: few
J: TRBJ1-3
D: .
V: TRBV7-8
DNA: TGTGCCGCCACCGAGGGGGTGGGCTCTGGAAACACCATATATTTT
CDR3: CAATEGVGSGNTIYF

size: .
J: TRBJ2-7
D: TRBD1
V: TRBV7-2
DNA: TGTGCCAGCAGCATCACAGGGGGATTCTCCTACGAGCAGTACTTC
CDR3: CASSITGGFSYEQYF

size: .
J: TRBJ1-6
D: .
V: TRBV7-2
DNA: TGTGCCAGCAGGGGGGGGGCCTATAATTCACCCCTCCACTTT
CDR3: CASRGGAYNSPLHF

size: .
J: TRBJ2-5
D: TRBD2
V: TRBV9
DNA: TGTGCCAGCAGCCCCTCCCCGTGGGGGGGAAAAGAGACCCAGTACTTC
CDR3: CASSPSPWGGKETQYF

size: .
J: TRBJ1-2
D: .
V: TRBV3-1/TRBV3-2
DNA: TGTGCCAGCAGCAAAAACAGGGCAAATAACTATGGCTACACCTTC
CDR3: CASSKNRANNYGYTF

size: .
J: TRBJ2-5
D: .
V: TRBV5-1
DNA: TGCGCCAGCAGCTTGGCTAATCTAGCGCTTCAAGAGACCCAGTACTTC
CDR3: CASSLANLALQETQYF

size: .
J: TRBJ2-3
D: TRBD2
V: TRBV18
DNA: TGTGCCAGCTCACTCTGGGGACTAGCGGGAGGAACAGATACGCAGTATTTT
CDR3: CASSLWGLAGGTDTQYF

size: .
J: TRBJ1-4
D: .
V: TRBV4-3
DNA: TGCGCCAGCAGCCAAGATTACAGACCTTACTCAACTAATGAAAAACTGTTTTTT
CDR3: CASSQDYRPYSTNEKLFF

size: .
J: TRBJ1-2
D: TRBD1
V: TRBV28
DNA: TGTGCCAGCAGGCGTCCTACAGGGGCACATGGCTACACCTTC
CDR3: CASRRPTGAHGYTF

size: .
J: TRBJ1-2
D: .
V: TRBV19
DNA: TGTGCCAGTAGTATTTCTGGGGCGGAATTGGGGAACTATGGCTACACCTTC
CDR3: CASSISGAELGNYGYTF

size: .
J: TRBJ1-1
D: TRBD1
V: TRBV27
DNA: TGTGCCAGCAGTTTTATTGGCCAGGGGGCTTTATCGTCTGAAGCTTTCTTT
CDR3: CASSFIGQGALSSEAFF

size: .
J: TRBJ2-2
D: .
V: TRBV5-4
DNA: TGTGCCAGCAGCTTTGACGGGACAAAGGCCGGGGAGCTGTTTTTT
CDR3: CASSFDGTKAGELFF

size: .
J: TRBJ2-5
D: TRBD2
V: TRBV10-3
DNA: TGTGCCACCAGACTAGCGGTGTCTGAAGAGACCCAGTACTTC
CDR3: CATRLAVSEETQYF

size: .
J: TRBJ2-3
D: TRBD2
V: TRBV28
DNA: TGTGCCAGCAGGGGCGGGACTAGCGGGAGGGGCACAGATACGCAGTATTTT
CDR3: CASRGGTSGRGTDTQYF

size: .
J: TRBJ2-7
D: TRBD2
V: TRBV29-1
DNA: TGCAGCGTCGCCGGGACTAGCAGCCACGAGCAGTACTTC
CDR3: CSVAGTSSHEQYF